These 21 T cell receptor beta chains originate from one sample sequenced in a study of T-cell memory formation after mild COVID-19. A single record per CDR3 protein comes from TCRdb applying MiXCR to the 5' RACE reads. In the table there are about 240,000 distinct CDR3 sequences, approximately 9% of which are singletons. Specimen: PBMCs or a T cell subset sorted from them (not recorded which). The source is a young man who had mild COVID-19 (a few samples of this study predate the infection). Cell type and time point are not known.

This clonotype was observed a few times. The V call is TRBV18, the J call TRBJ2-5; D remains unclear. This CDR3 contains 14 residues. Looked up from germline, CDR1 is KGHSH and CDR2 is LQKENI. Trimming shortened V by 3 bases and J by 5 bases, and 13 bases separated the two germline ends. The CDR3 DNA reads as TGTGCCAGCTCACCCGAAGGTTCGGCCGAGACCCAGTACTTC. This gives the protein CASSPEGSAETQYF.

This clonotype was found a few times. This chain uses TRBV18 with TRBJ2-7; TRBD1 or TRBD2 may be the D gene (5 bases each). There are 14 residues in the CDR3. Germline-derived CDR1 and CDR2 are KGHSH and LQKENI. V gave up 4 bases and J gave up 0 bases, with 10 bases separating them. The CDR3, as DNA: TGTGCCAGCTCACTTTGGGGGACCTCCTACGAGCAGTACGTC. This codes for CASSLWGTSYEQYV.

V usage is TRBV6-6 and J usage is TRBJ1-4; the D gene is possibly TRBD1 (6 bases). Looked up from germline, CDR1 is MNHNY and CDR2 is SVGAGI (reference sequence). CDR3 length equals 16 residues. Trimming removed 5 bases at V and 12 bases at J, with 25 bases between. This CDR3 reads CASSLLFASGAMELFF. Written as DNA, the CDR3 is TGTGCCAGCAGTCTGCTGTTTGCCTCGGGGGCGATGGAACTGTTTTTT.

In this sample, this clonotype turned up a few times. The chain joins TRBV30 to TRBJ1-2; D gene ambiguous. This CDR3 is 13 amino acids long. V was shortened by 1 base and J by 8 bases, with 14 bases between the two germline ends. Germline V gives CDR1 GTSNPN, CDR2 SVGIG (reference sequence). CDR3 DNA sequence: TGTGCCTGGAGTGCCCGTTTGTTTAGGGGCTACACCTTC. Protein: CAWSARLFRGYTF. The entire variable domain, with the rest obtained from reference TRBV30 and TRBJ1-2, is as follows: SQTIHQWPATLVQPVGSPLSLECTVEGTSNPNLYWYRQAAGRGLQLLFYSVGIGQISSEVPQNLSASRPQDRQFILSSKKLLLSDSGFYLCAWSARLFRGYTFGSGTRLTVV.

The V call is TRBV18, the J call TRBJ2-3, with unresolved D. Between the trimmed V and J ends, which lost 2 bases and 2 bases, there was a span of 8 bases. The CDR3 has 14 residues. The germline CDR1 and CDR2 sequences are KGHSH and LQKENI. The DNA of the CDR3 is TGTGCCAGCTCACCAAACGACTTCACAGATACGCAGTATTTT. Its translation is CASSPNDFTDTQYF.

The chain carries TRBV10-3 and TRBJ2-7; no clear D gene. This CDR3 contains 9 residues. CDR1 and CDR2 from the germline V gene are ENHRY and SYGVKD. CDR3 loop: CDRSSEQYV. CDR3 DNA sequence: TGTGATCGTTCCTCCGAGCAGTACGTC.

The CDR3 protein is CASSPRRGLYYNEKLFF. The CDR3 nucleotides read TGTGCCAGCAGCCCGCGACGAGGACTATACTATAATGAAAAACTGTTTTTT. V gene TRBV7-2 combines with J gene TRBJ1-4; no clear D gene. Germline CDR1 and CDR2: SGHTA and FQGNSA. Trimming pared 5 bases from V and 4 bases from J, leaving 20 bases between. This CDR3 region has 17 residues.

The chain joins TRBV7-3 to TRBJ2-2, with D unresolved. This CDR3 contains 13 residues. Germline lookup yields CDR1 SGHTA and CDR2 FQGTGA. V was trimmed by 8 bases and J by 6 bases, leaving 13 bases between them. The CDR3 DNA is TGTGCCAGCGCGATGCATGGGGCCGGGGAGCTGTTTTTT. Amino acid sequence: CASAMHGAGELFF.

This clonotype was seen a handful of times. The CDR3 here is CASSRSDRGNQPQHF. The CDR3 DNA is TGTGCCAGCAGCCGATCGGACAGGGGAAATCAGCCCCAGCATTTT. The chain recombines TRBV4-2 with TRBJ1-5, with 9 positions matching TRBD1. Germline V lookup: CDR1 LGHNA, CDR2 YNFKEQ. The CDR3 is 15 residues long. V dropped 4 bases and J dropped 4; count of bases not matched to a gene: 5.

This clonotype has only a few counts. The V and J genes are TRBV10-3 and TRBJ1-3; 9 bases are a match to TRBD1. In germline, CDR1 is ENHRY, CDR2 SYGVKD. CDR3 length: 15 residues. The junction had 10 bases not matched to a gene; V was cut back by 5 bases and J by 8 bases. Here the CDR3 reads CAISYPGQGFDTIYF. The CDR3 DNA is TGTGCCATCAGTTACCCGGGACAGGGTTTTGACACCATATATTTT.

This clonotype appeared many times. V and J are TRBV6-5 and TRBJ2-2; 10 bases map to TRBD1. Trimming took 6 bases from V and 5 from J; bases not matched to a gene: 6. This CDR3 spans 15 amino acids. CDR1 and CDR2 (germline): MNHEY, SVGAGI. The CDR3 region is CASRRGQGTTGELFF. The DNA for the CDR3 is TGTGCCAGCAGAAGGGGACAGGGGACGACCGGGGAGCTGTTTTTT.

The chain is built from TRBV7-2 and TRBJ1-6; weak D call: TRBD1 (6 bases). CDR1 is SGHTA, CDR2 FQGNSA, per germline. V was trimmed by 1 base and J by 8 bases, leaving 12 bases between them. There are 15 residues in the CDR3. DNA of the CDR3: TGTGCCAGCAGCTTAGTTGCAGGGGCGGATTCACCCCTCCACTTT. Encoded protein: CASSLVAGADSPLHF.

This clonotype was observed a few times. The chain recombines TRBV5-6 with TRBJ1-2; D is perhaps TRBD1 (5 bases). Germline CDR1 reads SGHDT; CDR2 reads YYEEEE. V was trimmed by 4 bases and J by 5 bases, leaving 15 bases between them. The CDR3 is 14 residues long. The CDR3 spells CASSDAGRTYGYTF. The CDR3 DNA reads as TGTGCCAGCAGCGACGCAGGGAGGACTTATGGCTACACCTTC.

This clonotype was counted ten times or more. The chain employs TRBV12-3 or TRBV12-4 and TRBJ2-4; the D is unclear. The CDR3 contains 14 residues. Trimming left V 3 bases short and J 7 bases short, with 13 bases between. The CDR3 loop is CASSLGLEYNIQYF. In DNA, the CDR3 is TGTGCCAGCAGTTTGGGCCTCGAGTATAACATTCAGTACTTC.

The sample holds a few counts of this clonotype. The chain carries TRBV19 and TRBJ2-2; D remains ambiguous. V lost 10 bases and J 1 base, leaving 10 bases between the germline ends. Germline loops: CDR1 LNHDA, CDR2 SQIVND (reference sequence). This CDR3 comprises 13 residues. The CDR3 nucleotides are TGTGCCACACGAGAAGGGAACACCGGGGAGCTGTTTTTT. Amino acids: CATREGNTGELFF. Looking up the rest from reference TRBV19 and TRBJ2-2 gives the full variable domain: DGGITQSPKYLFRKEGQNVTLSCEQNLNHDAMYWYRQDPGQGLRLIYYSQIVNDFQKGDIAEGYSVSREKKESFPLTVTSAQKNPTAFYLCATREGNTGELFFGEGSRLTVL.

The chain links TRBV25-1 to TRBJ2-5; tentatively, D is TRBD1 (5 bases). Germline CDR1 and CDR2: MGHDK and SYGVNS. The V end was cut by 3 bases, the J end by 5 bases, with 13 bases between. The CDR3 is 14 amino acids. The CDR3 spells CASSDQGTGETQYF. The CDR3, as DNA: TGTGCCAGCAGTGACCAGGGCACTGGCGAGACCCAGTACTTC.

The chain couples TRBV4-2 to TRBJ1-6; 7 bases align to TRBD1. V gave up 2 bases and J gave up 11 bases; unmatched junction bases: 9. Germline CDR1 and CDR2: LGHNA and YNFKEQ. This CDR3 region has 15 residues. DNA of the CDR3: TGTGCCAGCAGCCAACCCTCCGGACAGGAAGCACCCCTCCACTTT. Residues: CASSQPSGQEAPLHF.

This clonotype has more than one count but fewer than ten. This chain links TRBV7-9 with TRBJ2-1; D possibly corresponds to TRBD2 (6 bases). Germline V gene lookup returns CDR1 SEHNR and CDR2 FQNEAQ (reference sequence). The CDR3 is made up of 15 amino acids. V was pared by 7 bases and J by 0 bases, with 13 bases between. The CDR3 DNA reads TGTGCCAGCAACGGTTGGGACTTCTCCTACAATGAGCAGTTCTTC. Its translation is CASNGWDFSYNEQFF.

This chain joins TRBV7-9 and TRBJ2-5; 14 bases map to TRBD2. V gave up 4 bases and J gave up 3 bases; unmatched junction bases: 4. The CDR3 length is 16 residues. CDR1 is SEHNR and CDR2 is FQNEAQ in the germline V gene (reference sequence). CDR3 residues: CASSWRLAGGKETQYF. The CDR3 DNA reads TGTGCCAGCAGCTGGCGACTAGCGGGGGGGAAAGAGACCCAGTACTTC.

Many counts were recorded for this clonotype. This chain uses TRBV6-5 with TRBJ2-7, with a tentative D call TRBD2 (5 bases). With 6 bases removed from V and 2 bases from J, the gap between germline ends came to 14 bases. The CDR3 is 14 amino acids. Germline lookup yields CDR1 MNHEY and CDR2 SVGAGI. CDR3 nucleotides: TGTGCCAGCAGCGTTAGTCGGGAAACCTACGAGCAGTACTTC. Amino acids: CASSVSRETYEQYF.

The V call is TRBV20-1, the J call TRBJ1-1, with D unclear. The germline gives CDR1 DFQATT, CDR2 SNEGSKA (reference sequence). The CDR3 runs 14 residues. Trimming took 1 base from V and 6 from J, leaving 15 bases between them. CDR3 nucleotide sequence: TGCAGTGCTAGAGCGGGAGGGATAAGGGCTGAAGCTTTCTTT. Protein product: CSARAGGIRAEAFF.